This T cell receptor (beta chain) emerged from a study of glioma-infiltrating T cells. Using RNA template, CDR3s of TCR alpha and beta were amplified with iRepertoire arm-PCR. TCRdb used MiXCR to reprocess the multiplex PCR reads, holding one entry per CDR3 protein. This sample yields around 120,000 distinct CDR3 sequences, of which approximately 26% are seen a single time; about a quarter belongs to the top ten. Unmatched junction bases numbered 2, after V lost 0 bases and J lost 4 bases. CDR3 length equals 14 residues. The germline gives CDR1 SGHNT, CDR2 YYREEE (reference sequence). The origin of this receptor is a human donor with low-grade glioma or glioblastoma, undergoing nonglioma brain surgery, or in good health (not recorded which). The sequenced sample was glioma tissue, nonneoplastic brain tissue, or PBMCs (not recorded which). The rearrangement joins TRBV5-4 to TRBJ1-1, with TRBD1 identical over 8 bases. For the CDR3, the DNA is TGTGCCAGCAGCTTGGGACAGGGGTTCACTGAAGCTTTCTTT. This gives the protein CASSLGQGFTEAFF.